The next 23 T cell receptor beta chains were all read from a single sample in a study of cytomegalovirus exposure and HLA in healthy donors. The PCR used 60 Vbeta and 13 Jbeta primers. The protocol was immunoSEQ multiplex PCR, while the TCRdb copy is restricted to in-frame clones and leaves out a portion. The sample lists 140,000 to 150,000 clones; almost 80% were seen once. The sample taken for sequencing was PBMCs. The receptors were sampled from a woman aged 25 to 45 in good health and CMV-seronegative.

This clone appeared once. The same CDR3 arises from other DNA sequences in this sample as well. This rearrangement joins TRBV28 to TRBJ2-3; 7 bases fit TRBD1. V shed 3 bases, J shed 1 base, and the junction held 4 bases outside the gene matches. The germline gives CDR1 MDHEN, CDR2 SYDVKM. The CDR3 has 15 amino acids. This chain's CDR3 is CASSLSGQGTDTQYF. In DNA, the CDR3 is TGTGCCAGCAGTTTGTCTGGACAGGGCACAGATACGCAGTATTTT.

The chain employs TRBV5-1 and TRBJ1-5; TRBD1 aligns across 8 bases. CDR1 and CDR2 from the germline V gene are SGHRS and YFSETQ. The CDR3 totals 15 residues. Trimming cost V 4 bases and J 1 base; bases outside gene matches: 4. CDR3 region: CASSPRTGSNQPQHF. CDR3 nucleotides: TGCGCCAGCAGCCCCAGGACAGGGAGCAATCAGCCCCAGCATTTT.

The V call is TRBV5-6, the J call TRBJ2-1; possibly TRBD1 for D (6 bases). V was clipped by 3 bases and J by 0 bases, with 19 bases between them. This CDR3 spans 18 amino acids. Germline CDR1 and CDR2: SGHDT and YYEEEE. In DNA form, the CDR3 reads TGTGCCAGCAGCTCTCCGGACAGCCTGATAAACTCCTACAATGAGCAGTTCTTC. This sequence encodes CASSSPDSLINSYNEQFF. Based on the CDR3 plus reference TRBV5-6 and TRBJ2-1, the full variable domain is DAGVTQSPTHLIKTRGQQVTLRCSPKSGHDTVSWYQQALGQGPQFIFQYYEEEERQRGNFPDRFSGHQFPNYSSELNVNALLLGDSALYLCASSSPDSLINSYNEQFFGPGTRLTVL.

The chain recombines TRBV6-1 with TRBJ1-1; TRBD1 agrees at 8 bases. The CDR3 loop spans 15 amino acids. J gave up 4 bases and V 6 bases, and 10 bases lay outside the gene matches. Looked up from germline, CDR1 is MNHNS and CDR2 is SASEGT. In DNA form, the CDR3 reads TGTGCCAGCAGGGACAGGGTTTATGGCGGCACTGAAGCTTTCTTT. It specifies CASRDRVYGGTEAFF.

This clone was counted only a few times. This sequence joins TRBV9 and TRBJ2-3; unclear D gene. CDR1 is SGDLS, CDR2 YYNGEE, per germline. This CDR3 region has 11 residues. Trimming left V 0 bases short and J 6 bases short, with 2 bases between. The chain's CDR3 is CASSVADTQYF. The CDR3 DNA follows: TGTGCCAGCAGCGTAGCTGATACGCAGTATTTT. Filled out from reference TRBV9 and TRBJ2-3, the complete variable domain reads DSGVTQTPKHLITATGQRVTLRCSPRSGDLSVYWYQQSLDQGLQFLIQYYNGEERAKGNILERFSAQQFPDLHSELNLSSLELGDSALYFCASSVADTQYFGPGTRLTVL.

In its sample, this clone was seen once. The chain combines TRBV5-4 with TRBJ1-1; maybe TRBD1 (6 bases). Trimming cost V 0 bases and J 10 bases, with 13 bases left between them. From germline, CDR1 is SGHNT and CDR2 YYREEE (reference sequence). There are 13 residues in the CDR3. The CDR3, as DNA: TGTGCCAGCAGCTTGGAACGGACAGACGGAGCTTTCTTT. It translates to CASSLERTDGAFF.

This chain links TRBV4-3 with TRBJ2-7; D gene uncertain. V lost 0 bases and J 2 bases, leaving 8 bases between the germline ends. Per the germline V gene, CDR1 is LGHNA and CDR2 is YSLEER. The CDR3 runs 14 residues. CDR3 sequence (DNA): TGCGCCAGCAGCCAAGATACCAGAACCTACGAGCAGTACTTC. Its translation: CASSQDTRTYEQYF.

The J gene is TRBJ2-7, the V gene TRBV5-1, with a possible D match to TRBD1 (6 bases). The CDR3 has 11 residues. V was pared by 7 bases and J by 3 bases, with 8 bases between. Germline CDR1 reads SGHRS; CDR2 reads YFSETQ. This CDR3 is CASWDNYEQYF. DNA of the CDR3: TGCGCCAGCTGGGACAACTACGAGCAGTACTTC.

The chain employs TRBV6-8 and TRBJ2-7, with TRBD1 identical over 7 bases. Looked up from germline, CDR1 is MNHGY and CDR2 is SAAAGT. CDR3 size: 14 residues. With 6 bases clipped from V and 0 bases from J, the junction kept 5 bases outside the gene matches. CDR3 sequence reads: CASSPTGSSYEQYF. As DNA, the CDR3 is TGTGCCAGCAGCCCGACAGGGAGCTCCTACGAGCAGTACTTC.

The J gene is TRBJ1-4, the V gene TRBV27; D is perhaps TRBD1 (5 bases). Germline CDR1 is MNHEY and CDR2 is SMNVEV (reference sequence). The CDR3 is 15 residues long. Trimming took off 5 bases at V and 7 bases at J, with 17 bases between the two ends. CDR3 sequence: CASSPDGGRSEKLFF. CDR3 in DNA: TGTGCCAGCAGTCCCGACGGGGGGAGGAGTGAAAAACTGTTTTTT.

The CDR3 sequence is CASSPRGGRTDTQYF. DNA of the CDR3: TGTGCCAGCAGTCCTCGGGGGGGGCGCACAGATACGCAGTATTTT. V is TRBV6-5 and J is TRBJ2-3, with 8 nucleotides matching TRBD2. The junction had 5 bases not matched to a gene; V was cut back by 5 bases and J by 1 base. The CDR3 totals 15 residues. Germline V gene lookup returns CDR1 MNHEY and CDR2 SVGAGI.

The J gene is TRBJ2-7, the V gene TRBV6-1; weak D call: TRBD1 (6 bases). This CDR3 has 13 residues. Germline V gene lookup returns CDR1 MNHNS and CDR2 SASEGT. The ends were cut back, 4 bases at V and 5 bases at J, with 12 bases in the middle. The CDR3 DNA sequence: TGTGCCAGCAGTGTAAATACAGGGAACGAGCAGTACTTC. It is translated as CASSVNTGNEQYF.

This clone was picked up one time. This chain connects TRBV5-4 to TRBJ1-1; D not resolved. The CDR3 is 15 residues long. V was cut by 0 bases and J by 4 bases, with 13 bases left in between. Germline V gene data show CDR1 as SGHNT and CDR2 as YYREEE (reference sequence). The CDR3 here is CASSLEEVGVTEAFF. The CDR3 DNA follows: TGTGCCAGCAGCTTGGAAGAGGTGGGTGTCACTGAAGCTTTCTTT.

The rearrangement joins TRBV6-1 to TRBJ2-2; D perhaps matches TRBD2 (5 bases). The V end was cut by 8 bases, the J end by 6 bases, with 16 bases between. The CDR3 spans 14 residues. Germline loops: CDR1 MNHNS, CDR2 SASEGT. The CDR3 protein is CASAATQRAGELFF. The CDR3 nucleotides read TGTGCCAGCGCTGCTACGCAGAGGGCCGGGGAGCTGTTTTTT.

This chain joins TRBV7-3 and TRBJ1-2; 9 nucleotides agree with TRBD1. The V gene's germline CDR1 is SGHTA and CDR2 FQGTGA. Trimming at V came to 5 bases and at J to 6 bases, leaving 4 bases not matched to a gene. The CDR3 consists of 13 residues. The CDR3 protein is CASSPGQGHGYTF. CDR3 sequence (DNA): TGTGCCAGCAGCCCGGGACAGGGCCATGGCTACACCTTC.

The chain has TRBV4-3 and TRBJ2-1; 11 bases match TRBD2. This CDR3 has 18 amino acids. CDR1 and CDR2 (germline): LGHNA, YSLEER. Trimming cost V 3 bases and J 9 bases; bases outside gene matches: 16. The CDR3 loop reads CASSHQPALAGGRGEQFF. CDR3 nucleotide sequence: TGCGCCAGCAGCCACCAACCCGCTCTAGCGGGGGGCCGAGGTGAGCAGTTCTTC.

The rearrangement links TRBV15 to TRBJ1-3, with D possibly matching TRBD1 (6 bases). Looked up from germline, CDR1 is LNHNV and CDR2 is YYDKDF (reference sequence). V shed 0 bases and J shed 4 bases, with 10 bases lying between them. This CDR3 has 15 residues. The DNA of the CDR3 is TGTGCCACCAGCAGAGAACCAGGGGTCGGAAACACCATATATTTT. It is translated as CATSREPGVGNTIYF.

The chain recombines TRBV19 with TRBJ2-5; TRBD2 aligns across 8 bases. Germline V gene sequence: CDR1 LNHDA, CDR2 SQIVND (reference sequence). V lost 9 bases to trimming and J lost 5 bases; unmatched junction nucleotides: 14. The CDR3 has 15 residues. Here the CDR3 DNA reads TGTGCCAGCTCAACCGGGGGGGCGAGGTCGGAGACCCAGTACTTC. It encodes CASSTGGARSETQYF.

This clone is termed medium-sized. The gene calls are TRBV6-1 and TRBJ1-3, with D unclear. The CDR3 runs 13 residues. The germline V gene encodes CDR1 MNHNS and CDR2 SASEGT. Trimming took 8 bases from V and 0 from J, leaving 8 bases between them. This chain's CDR3 is CASFVSSGNTIYF. For the CDR3, the DNA is TGTGCCAGCTTTGTGAGCTCTGGAAACACCATATATTTT.

For this clone: The same CDR3 is also encoded by other DNA sequences in this sample. The genes are TRBV27 and TRBJ1-1; TRBD1 is a possible D gene (5 bases). The CDR3 is 13 amino acids. Trimming pared 8 bases from V and 4 bases from J, leaving 14 bases between. The germline CDR1 and CDR2 sequences are MNHEY and SMNVEV (reference sequence). The CDR3 here is CASRRTGSTEAFF. Here the CDR3 DNA reads TGTGCCAGCCGTCGAACAGGTTCCACTGAAGCTTTCTTT.

The genes are TRBV5-1 and TRBJ2-7; 7 nucleotides line up with TRBD1. Per germline, CDR1 SGHRS and CDR2 YFSETQ. V trimming: 3 bases; J trimming: 4 bases; junction bases outside the gene matches: 1. The CDR3 sequence is 12 residues long. The CDR3 loop is CASSWDRYEQYF. The CDR3 nucleotides are TGCGCCAGCAGCTGGGACAGATACGAGCAGTACTTC.

This rearrangement joins TRBV10-3 to TRBJ2-7, with D possibly matching TRBD2 (7 bases). The germline CDR1 and CDR2 sequences are ENHRY and SYGVKD. The CDR3 has 15 residues. Trimming left V 3 bases short and J 1 base short, with 13 bases between. The CDR3 coding sequence is TGTGCCATCAGTGATGAGGGGGGGTTATCCTACGAGCAGTACTTC. Protein product: CAISDEGGLSYEQYF.

The chain uses TRBV7-3 and TRBJ2-1; 7 bases map to TRBD2. The CDR3 is 12 residues long. J lost 7 bases, V lost 8 bases, and 5 bases had no gene match. Germline V gene lookup returns CDR1 SGHTA and CDR2 FQGTGA. CDR3 region: CASGQGGNEQFF. The CDR3 nucleotides are TGTGCCAGCGGGCAGGGAGGGAATGAGCAGTTCTTC.